The sequence of this T cell receptor beta chain was determined in a study of T cell responses to AZD1222 COVID-19 vaccine. Clones were sequenced by immunoSEQ multiplex PCR, and TCRdb holds only the in-frame ones, with some missing. Of 150,000 to 180,000 clones listed, around 90% were seen once; the top ten hold 15% to 20%. Trimming pared 3 bases from V and 3 bases from J, leaving 9 bases between. The germline V gene encodes CDR1 SGHTA and CDR2 FQGNSA. The length of the CDR3 is 13 residues. Study outcomes and limitations: In a largely white British group with more females than males, clonal diversity was possibly underestimated. With dominance at 160-218 and 743-854, vaccine-associated CD4 TCRs spanned spike. Two AZD1222 administrations were followed by greater Spike-specific TCR breadth and depth. Among spike-specific TCRs, nearly half reportedly target unmutated variant regions.

Of note for this clone: Its antigen is as yet unknown.

The material sequenced was peripheral blood, taken on day 0 of AZD1222 vaccination. The TCR originated in an adult in good health. The rearrangement uses TRBV7-2 and TRBJ2-7; the D is unclear. The CDR3 region is CASSLAGYYEQYF. Written as DNA, the CDR3 is TGTGCCAGCAGCTTGGCAGGATACTACGAGCAGTACTTC.